In its sample, the clone carrying this T cell receptor beta chain was seen many times. Sample-barcoded 5' priming and a J-beta primer mix drove a second PCR of 7 to 11 cycles. All cDNA molecules were each tagged by a template-switch adaptor with 12 random nucleotides. One entry per CDR3 protein results from TCRdb running MiXCR on the 5' RACE reads. The sample has just under 900,000 distinct CDR3 sequences; 25% to 35% are singletons. This entry belongs to a study of blood T cells in healthy people across ages. The wider study: Template switching caught about one barcoded beta molecule for each two T cells.

Researchers report isolating at least 6 million PBMCs per sample. Per germline, CDR1 MDHEN and CDR2 SYDVKM. V shed 3 bases and J 5 bases; nucleotides not matched to a gene: 5. CDR3 length equals 15 residues. The chain carries TRBV28 and TRBJ2-4, with TRBD2 identical over 9 bases. Specimen: blood. The receptor's source is a woman of 80 years or more in good health. The DNA for the CDR3 is TGTGCCAGCAGTTTTGGGCGGGGGGGCCAAAACATTCAGTACTTC. Protein: CASSFGRGGQNIQYF. Supplemented by reference TRBV28 and TRBJ2-4, the full variable domain reads DVKVTQSSRYLVKRTGEKVFLECVQDMDHENMFWYRQDPGLGLRLIYFSYDVKMKEKGDIPEGYSVSREKKERFSLILESASTNQTSMYLCASSFGRGGQNIQYFGAGTRLSVL.